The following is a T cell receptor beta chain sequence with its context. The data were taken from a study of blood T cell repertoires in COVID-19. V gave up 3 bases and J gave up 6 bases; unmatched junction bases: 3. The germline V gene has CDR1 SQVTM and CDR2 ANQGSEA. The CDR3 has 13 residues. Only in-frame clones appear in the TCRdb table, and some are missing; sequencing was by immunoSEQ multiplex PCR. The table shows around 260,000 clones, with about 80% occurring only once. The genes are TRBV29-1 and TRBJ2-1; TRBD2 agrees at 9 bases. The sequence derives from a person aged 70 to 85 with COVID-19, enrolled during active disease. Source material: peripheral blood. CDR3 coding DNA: TGCAGCGTTGACATAGCGGGGGCCAATGAGCAGTTCTTC. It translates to CSVDIAGANEQFF.